This TCR beta chain originates from a study of blood T cell repertoires in COVID-19. V lost 0 bases to trimming and J lost 7 bases, with 10 bases between them. Germline V lookup: CDR1 ENHRY, CDR2 SYGVKD. The CDR3 consists of 15 residues. How the authors handled the data: Nucleated cell counts were estimated from reference gene primer amplification. Profiling relied on immunoSEQ multiplex PCR, and the TCRdb table lists in-frame clones only, not all of them. V and J calls and clone size are copied from that table; D and trimming were computed from the DNA. The table includes around 390,000 clones, around 87% detected once.

The sequencing sample was made of PBMCs or T cells enriched from blood (not recorded which). The V gene is TRBV10-3, the J gene TRBJ1-6; no clear D gene. The sequence derives from a woman in her 50s who had recovered from COVID-19. DNA of the CDR3: TGTGCCATCAGTGAGTCGAGTTTGGGCAATTCACCCCTCCACTTT. The encoded protein is CAISESSLGNSPLHF.